This T cell receptor beta chain came from a study of T-cell memory formation after mild COVID-19. Turning to the study itself: In these data, TCR clusters were largely donor specific.

V was clipped by 3 bases and J by 8 bases, with 7 bases between them. The CDR3 runs 11 residues. Germline V CDR1 and CDR2: DFQATT, SNEGSKA (reference sequence). Study outcomes and limitations: What remained unconfirmed was the SARS-CoV-2 specificity of second-wave clones peaking on day 37. Day 15 to 85 contractors were CD4/CD8 balanced; later expanders leaned CD4+.

TCRdb processed the 5' RACE reads anew with MiXCR; each CDR3 protein has one entry. The sample includes around 200,000 distinct CDR3 sequences, under 20% seen only once; the top ten take more than 3%. This clonotype has a handful of counts. The antigen is undetermined. The origin of this receptor is a man between 18 and 35 years old who had mild COVID-19 (a few samples of this study predate the infection). Cell type and time point are not known. Sequences were obtained from PBMCs or a T cell subset sorted from them (not recorded which). The rearrangement uses TRBV20-1 and TRBJ1-4; D is unclear. The CDR3 nucleotides are TGCAGTGCTAGGGGTGGGGAAAAACTGTTTTTT. As protein: CSARGGEKLFF.